The clone carrying this T cell receptor beta chain was recorded once. The sample is drawn from a study of blood T cell repertoires in COVID-19. Repertoires were generated with immunoSEQ multiplex PCR, while TCRdb's copy carries only in-frame clones and drops some. The repertoire has about 100,000 clones, about 89% of them found once; the top ten carry around a tenth. V was shortened by 5 bases and J by 5 bases, with 16 bases between the two germline ends. The CDR3 contains 15 residues. Germline values: CDR1 LGHDT, CDR2 YNNKEL (reference sequence). Sequencing was performed on peripheral blood. The TCR comes from a woman aged 25-40 years with acute or convalescent COVID-19. This chain links TRBV3-1 (or the pseudogene TRBV3-2) with TRBJ2-1, with D maybe TRBD1 (5 bases). CDR3 sequence reads: CASSSSRTFHNEQFF. CDR3 nucleotide sequence: TGTGCCAGCAGCAGCTCTCGGACATTCCACAATGAGCAGTTCTTC.